The rows below give T cell receptor beta chains drawn from one sample of a study of Graves' ophthalmopathy and Graves' hyperthyroidism. One entry per CDR3 protein results from TCRdb running MiXCR on the multiplex PCR reads. The sample includes over 650,000 distinct CDR3 sequences, about 38% of them seen just once. The sample was peripheral blood. The receptors here all came from an adult man with Graves' ophthalmopathy. Each CDR3 is given with its conserved first and last residue. The order of the fields is J gene, V gene, D gene, clone size, CDR3 DNA, CDR3 protein. D genes are given only for firm matches. Part of the rows lack a size; the others show once, few, many or a class for expanded clones.

TRBJ1-1 | TRBV12-5 | NA | NA | TGTGCTAGTGGTCCACCCGGGGAGATGGGCACTGAAGCTTTCTTT | CASGPPGEMGTEAFF
TRBJ2-7 | TRBV11-2 | NA | NA | TGTGCCAGCAGCCACCTTGAGGACCCCCAAAAAGAGCAGTACTTC | CASSHLEDPQKEQYF
TRBJ1-4 | TRBV27 | NA | NA | TGTGCCAGCAGTTCGTCGGGAAATGAAAAACTGTTTTTT | CASSSSGNEKLFF
TRBJ2-7 | TRBV20-1 | TRBD2 | NA | TGCAGTGCTAGAGATCTTAGCGGGAGGGACTACGAGCAGTACTTC | CSARDLSGRDYEQYF
TRBJ1-2 | TRBV9 | NA | few | TGTGCCAGCAGCGTAGAGTTCCGAGTTACTAACTATGGCTACACCTTC | CASSVEFRVTNYGYTF
TRBJ1-5 | TRBV4-1 | TRBD1 | few | TGCGCCAGCAGCTCCAGGGACAGAGACAATCAGCCCCAGCATTTT | CASSSRDRDNQPQHF
TRBJ1-5 | TRBV6-1 | NA | NA | TGTGCCAGCAGTGAGTGGAGCAGTGCAAGCAATCAGCCCCAGCATTTT | CASSEWSSASNQPQHF
TRBJ1-3 | TRBV11-2 | NA | many | TGTGCCAGCAGCTATACTGGCTCTGGAAACACCATATATTTT | CASSYTGSGNTIYF
TRBJ1-2 | TRBV6-5 | NA | many | TGTGCCAGCCTAGACCCACCTAACTATGGCTACACCTTC | CASLDPPNYGYTF
TRBJ2-3 | TRBV7-3 | TRBD1 | NA | TGTGCCAGCAGCTTGGGAACAGGGGCGCAGTATTTT | CASSLGTGAQYF
TRBJ1-2 | TRBV6-5 | TRBD1 | many | TGTGCCAGCAGTTTCGGGACAGAGCAACAAAACTATGGCTACACCTTC | CASSFGTEQQNYGYTF
TRBJ1-4 | TRBV6-5 | NA | many | TGTGCCAGCAGTCACAGGGCTGATTCGAATGAAAAACTGTTTTTT | CASSHRADSNEKLFF
TRBJ1-5 | TRBV2 | TRBD1 | NA | TGTGCCAGCAGTCCGCGCAGGACAGGGTTTCAGCCCCAGCATTTT | CASSPRRTGFQPQHF
TRBJ1-6 | TRBV2 | NA | NA | TGTGCCAGCAGTTTTACCGCAGGGAGCTTGACACCCCTCCACTTT | CASSFTAGSLTPLHF
TRBJ1-3 | TRBV7-9 | TRBD1 | NA | TGTTCCAGCAGCCATGGGACAGCCCATACCCGCTCTGGAAACACCATATATTTT | CSSSHGTAHTRSGNTIYF
TRBJ2-5 | TRBV5-8 | NA | many | TGTGCCAGCAGCTTCGGCACAATGAAGGGGAGGGAGACCCAGTACTTC | CASSFGTMKGRETQYF
TRBJ1-1 | TRBV29-1 | NA | many | TGCAGCGTTGCTCACAGGCCTCATGAAGCTTTCTTT | CSVAHRPHEAFF
TRBJ1-2 | TRBV19 | TRBD1 | NA | TGTGCCAGCGGGGTAAGGACAGGGCCACGAAACTATGGCTACACCTTC | CASGVRTGPRNYGYTF
TRBJ2-5 | TRBV20-1 | NA | many | TGCAGTGCTAGAGAGAGAGGAGGGGTCGAGACCCAGTACTTC | CSARERGGVETQYF
TRBJ2-5 | TRBV14 | TRBD1 | many | TGTGCCAGCAGCCCGATGGTAGGGACAGGACAAGAGACCCAGTACTTC | CASSPMVGTGQETQYF
TRBJ2-5 | TRBV9 | NA | few | TGTGCCAGCAGCCAACTACAGGGATCGGAGACCCAGTACTTC | CASSQLQGSETQYF
TRBJ2-1 | TRBV7-8 | NA | few | TGTGCCAGCAGCTCGCTAGGGCGGGGAGTAGTTGTTTCCTCCTACAATGAGCAGTTCTTC | CASSSLGRGVVVSSYNEQFF
TRBJ2-2 | TRBV19 | TRBD2 | NA | TGTGCCAGTAGTATTGGCGGGGGGGCCGGGGAGCTGTTTTTT | CASSIGGGAGELFF